This TCR beta chain was recorded in a study of T cell responses to AZD1222 COVID-19 vaccine. Data came from immunoSEQ multiplex PCR; TCRdb stores just in-frame clones and leaves some out. The top ten hold approximately 2% of the sample, which has 150,000 or so clones, over 80% seen once. Looked up from germline, CDR1 is SNHLY and CDR2 is FYNNEI. The V gene lost 7 bases and the J gene lost 5 bases, with 12 bases spanning the gap. CDR3 length: 13 amino acids. The specimen was peripheral blood, collected on day 0 of AZD1222 vaccination. The J gene is TRBJ1-5, the V gene TRBV2; D gene unclear. The source of this sequence is an adult in good health. The CDR3 protein is CASTEVGDQPQHF. In DNA, the CDR3 is TGTGCCAGCACGGAGGTCGGGGATCAGCCCCAGCATTTT.